In its sample, the clone carrying this T cell receptor (beta chain) was seen a few times. Regarding time point: patch test 1, 2 weeks after DPC sensitization. As for treatment: therapeutic diphenylcyclopropenone sensitization with weekly scalp DPC. The data belong to a study of human T cells and chemical hapten exposure. Each CDR3 protein is one row after TCRdb ran MiXCR on the RACE reads. Among 75,000 to 100,000 distinct CDR3 sequences listed, approximately 13% were seen once. The CDR3 is 12 residues long. Germline CDR1 and CDR2: SNHLY and FYNNEI. The V segment lost 6 bases and the J segment 8 bases; nucleotides outside the gene matches: 4.

This TCR came from a woman in her forties with alopecia areata. Some clones in this sample may be carry-over from other donors' samples. V gene TRBV2 combines with J gene TRBJ1-5; TRBD1 agrees at 7 bases. The source was whole blood, collected in connection with sensitization to the hapten diphenylcyclopropenone (DPC). The CDR3 DNA reads as TGTGCCAGCAGAGGAACAGGGGAGCCCCAGCATTTT. As protein: CASRGTGEPQHF.